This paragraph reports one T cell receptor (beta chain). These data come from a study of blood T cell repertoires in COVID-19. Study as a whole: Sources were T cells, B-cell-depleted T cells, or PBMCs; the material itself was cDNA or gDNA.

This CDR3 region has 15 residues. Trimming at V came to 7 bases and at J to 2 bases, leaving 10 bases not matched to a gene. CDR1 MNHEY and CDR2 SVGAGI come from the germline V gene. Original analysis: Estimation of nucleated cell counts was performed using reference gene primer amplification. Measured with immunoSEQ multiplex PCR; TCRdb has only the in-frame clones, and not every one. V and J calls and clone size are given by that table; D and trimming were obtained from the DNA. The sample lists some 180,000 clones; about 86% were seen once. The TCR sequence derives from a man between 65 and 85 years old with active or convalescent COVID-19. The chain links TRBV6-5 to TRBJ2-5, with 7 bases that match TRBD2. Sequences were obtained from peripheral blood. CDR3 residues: CASTLGLGVQETQYF. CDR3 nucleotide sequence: TGTGCCAGCACCCTAGGACTAGGAGTACAAGAGACCCAGTACTTC.